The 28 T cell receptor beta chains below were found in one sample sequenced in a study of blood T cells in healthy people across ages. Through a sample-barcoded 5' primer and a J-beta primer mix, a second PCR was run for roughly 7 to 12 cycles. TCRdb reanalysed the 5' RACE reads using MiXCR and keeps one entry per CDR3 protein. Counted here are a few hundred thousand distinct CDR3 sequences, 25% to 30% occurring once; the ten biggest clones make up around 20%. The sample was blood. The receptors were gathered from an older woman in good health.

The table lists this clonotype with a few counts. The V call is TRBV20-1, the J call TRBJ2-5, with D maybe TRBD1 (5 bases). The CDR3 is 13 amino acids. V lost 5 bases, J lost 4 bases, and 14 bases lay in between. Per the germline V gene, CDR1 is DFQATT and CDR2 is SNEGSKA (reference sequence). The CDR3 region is CSARISGRETQYF. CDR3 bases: TGCAGTGCTCGGATTTCAGGGCGAGAGACCCAGTACTTC.

In DNA, the CDR3 is TGTGCCAGCAGGGAGGTGTCGGATCAGCCCCAGCATTTT. It encodes CASREVSDQPQHF. The chain carries TRBV2 and TRBJ1-5; D uncertain. The germline gives CDR1 SNHLY, CDR2 FYNNEI. V gave up 6 bases and J gave up 5 bases, with 11 bases separating them. This CDR3 is 13 amino acids long.

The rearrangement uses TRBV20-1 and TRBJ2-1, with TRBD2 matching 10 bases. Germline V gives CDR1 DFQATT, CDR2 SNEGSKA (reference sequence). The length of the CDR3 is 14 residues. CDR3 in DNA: TGCAGCTGTCCCAGAGCGGGGGGGAACGATGAGCAGTTCTTC. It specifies CSCPRAGGNDEQFF.

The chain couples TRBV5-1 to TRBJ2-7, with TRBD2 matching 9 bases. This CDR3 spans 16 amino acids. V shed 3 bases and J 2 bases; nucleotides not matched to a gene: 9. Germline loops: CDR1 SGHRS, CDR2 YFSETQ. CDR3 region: CASSSPGSGGTYEQYF. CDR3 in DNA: TGCGCCAGCAGCTCGCCCGGTAGCGGGGGAACCTACGAGCAGTACTTC.

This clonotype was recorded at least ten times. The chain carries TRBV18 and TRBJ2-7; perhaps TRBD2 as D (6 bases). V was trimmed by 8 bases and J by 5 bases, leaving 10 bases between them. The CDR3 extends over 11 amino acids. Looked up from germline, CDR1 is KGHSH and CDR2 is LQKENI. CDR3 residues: CASSRGNEQYF. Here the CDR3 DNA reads TGTGCCAGCAGTCGGGGGAACGAGCAGTACTTC.

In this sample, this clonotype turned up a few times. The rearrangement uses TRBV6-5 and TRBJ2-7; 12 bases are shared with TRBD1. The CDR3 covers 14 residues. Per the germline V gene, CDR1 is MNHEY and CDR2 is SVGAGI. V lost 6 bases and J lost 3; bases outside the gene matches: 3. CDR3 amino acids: CASRRDRGLYEQYF. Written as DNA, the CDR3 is TGTGCCAGCAGGAGGGACAGGGGGCTCTACGAGCAGTACTTC.

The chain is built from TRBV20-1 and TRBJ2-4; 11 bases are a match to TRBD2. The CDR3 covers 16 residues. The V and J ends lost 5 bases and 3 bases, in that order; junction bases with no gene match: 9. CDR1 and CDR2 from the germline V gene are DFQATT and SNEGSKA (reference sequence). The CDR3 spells CSAFFSGGAGKNIQYF. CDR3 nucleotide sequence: TGCAGTGCTTTCTTTAGCGGGGGGGCCGGCAAAAACATTCAGTACTTC.

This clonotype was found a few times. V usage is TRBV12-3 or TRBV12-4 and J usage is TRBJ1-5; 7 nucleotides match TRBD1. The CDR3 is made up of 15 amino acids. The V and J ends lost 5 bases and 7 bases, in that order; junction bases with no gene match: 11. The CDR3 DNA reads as TGTGCCAGCAGTCCCCCGAGACAGGGAGACCAGCCCCAGCATTTT. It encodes CASSPPRQGDQPQHF.

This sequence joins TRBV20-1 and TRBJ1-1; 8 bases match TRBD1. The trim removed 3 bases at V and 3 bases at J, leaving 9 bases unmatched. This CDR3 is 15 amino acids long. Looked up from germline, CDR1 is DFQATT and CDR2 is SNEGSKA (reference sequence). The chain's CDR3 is CSARIFGTGYTEAFF. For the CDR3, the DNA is TGCAGTGCTAGGATCTTCGGGACAGGCTACACTGAAGCTTTCTTT.

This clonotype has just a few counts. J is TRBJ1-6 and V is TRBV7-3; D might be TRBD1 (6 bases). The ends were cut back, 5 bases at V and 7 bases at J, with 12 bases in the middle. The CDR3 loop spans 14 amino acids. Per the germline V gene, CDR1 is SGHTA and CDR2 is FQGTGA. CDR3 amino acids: CASSPQGRNSPLHF. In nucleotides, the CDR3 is TGTGCCAGCAGCCCACAGGGAAGGAATTCACCCCTCCACTTT.

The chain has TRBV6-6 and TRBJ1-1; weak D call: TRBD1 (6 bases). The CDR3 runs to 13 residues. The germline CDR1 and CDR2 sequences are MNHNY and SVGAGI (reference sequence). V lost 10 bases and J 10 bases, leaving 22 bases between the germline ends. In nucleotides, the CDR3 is TGTGCCACCAGGAAAGGGGGTGTCTTTGGAGCTTTCTTT. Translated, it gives CATRKGGVFGAFF.

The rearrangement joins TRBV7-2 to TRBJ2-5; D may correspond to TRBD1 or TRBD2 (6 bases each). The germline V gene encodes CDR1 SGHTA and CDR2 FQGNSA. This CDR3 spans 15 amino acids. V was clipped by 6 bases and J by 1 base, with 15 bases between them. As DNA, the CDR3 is TGTGCCAGCAGACCTGATTGGGGGGCCCAAGAGACCCAGTACTTC. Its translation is CASRPDWGAQETQYF.

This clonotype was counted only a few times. The CDR3 nucleotides are TGTGCCAGCAGTACCCAGGGTAGCGGGGACTACGAGCAGTACTTC. Translated: CASSTQGSGDYEQYF. This chain joins TRBV7-2 and TRBJ2-7; 8 nucleotides align to TRBD2. There are 15 residues in the CDR3. Germline trimming cut 6 bases from V and 3 bases from J; bases unmatched to any gene: 10. Germline V lookup: CDR1 SGHTA, CDR2 FQGNSA. The whole variable domain, filled in from reference TRBV7-2 and TRBJ2-7, reads GAGVSQSPSNKVTEKGKDVELRCDPISGHTALYWYRQSLGQGLEFLIYFQGNSAPDKSGLPSDRFSAERTGGSVSTLTIQRTQQEDSAVYLCASSTQGSGDYEQYFGPGTRLTVT.

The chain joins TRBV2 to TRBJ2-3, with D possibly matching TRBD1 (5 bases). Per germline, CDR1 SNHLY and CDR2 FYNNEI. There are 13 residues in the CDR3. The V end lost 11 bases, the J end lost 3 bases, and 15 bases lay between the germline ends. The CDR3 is CAGGHMLTDTQYF. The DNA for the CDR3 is TGTGCCGGTGGACATATGTTAACAGATACGCAGTATTTT.

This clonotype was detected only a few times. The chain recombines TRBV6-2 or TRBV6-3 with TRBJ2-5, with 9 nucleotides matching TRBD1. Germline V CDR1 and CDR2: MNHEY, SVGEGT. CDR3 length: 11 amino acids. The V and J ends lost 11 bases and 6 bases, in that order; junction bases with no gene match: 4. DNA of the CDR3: TGTGCCCACGGGACAGGGCAGACCCAGTACTTC. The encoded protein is CAHGTGQTQYF.

In DNA, the CDR3 is TGCGCCAGCAGCTTGGCAAGAGGAGTCGGCGGGAACACTGAAGCTTTCTTT. Protein: CASSLARGVGGNTEAFF. V is TRBV5-1 and J is TRBJ1-1; D is uncertain. This CDR3 region has 17 residues. Trimming took off 0 bases at V and 1 base at J, with 16 bases between the two ends. Germline lookup yields CDR1 SGHRS and CDR2 YFSETQ.

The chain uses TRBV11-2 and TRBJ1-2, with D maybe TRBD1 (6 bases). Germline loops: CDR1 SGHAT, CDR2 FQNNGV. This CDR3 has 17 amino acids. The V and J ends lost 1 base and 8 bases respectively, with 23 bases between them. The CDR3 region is CASSLGPIQAGEVGYTF. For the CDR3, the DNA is TGTGCCAGCAGCTTAGGACCAATCCAGGCAGGGGAAGTAGGCTACACCTTC. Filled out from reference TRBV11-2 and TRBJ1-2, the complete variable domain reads EAGVAQSPRYKIIEKRQSVAFWCNPISGHATLYWYQQILGQGPKLLIQFQNNGVVDDSQLPKDRFSAERLKGVDSTLKIQPAKLEDSAVYLCASSLGPIQAGEVGYTFGSGTRLTVV.

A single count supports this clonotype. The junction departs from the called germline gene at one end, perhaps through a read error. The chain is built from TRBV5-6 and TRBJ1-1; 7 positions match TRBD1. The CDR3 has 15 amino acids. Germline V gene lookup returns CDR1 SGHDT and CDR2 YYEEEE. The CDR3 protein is CASSLDRGLNTEASF. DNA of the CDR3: TGTGCCAGCAGCTTGGACAGGGGCTTAAACACTGAAGCTTCCTTT.

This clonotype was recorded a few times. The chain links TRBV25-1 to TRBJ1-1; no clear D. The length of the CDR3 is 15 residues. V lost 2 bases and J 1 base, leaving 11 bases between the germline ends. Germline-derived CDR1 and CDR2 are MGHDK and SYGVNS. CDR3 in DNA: TGTGCCAGCAGTGAAGCCGGGAAGGAGAACACTGAAGCTTTCTTT. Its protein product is CASSEAGKENTEAFF. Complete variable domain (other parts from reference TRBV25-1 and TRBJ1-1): EADIYQTPRYLVIGTGKKITLECSQTMGHDKMYWYQQDPGMELHLIHYSYGVNSTEKGDLSSESTVSRIRTEHFPLTLESARPSHTSQYLCASSEAGKENTEAFFGQGTRLTVV.

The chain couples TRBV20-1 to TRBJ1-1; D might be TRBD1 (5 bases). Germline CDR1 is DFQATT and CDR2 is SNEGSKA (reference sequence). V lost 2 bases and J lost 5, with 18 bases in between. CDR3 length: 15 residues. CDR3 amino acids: CSARPPSATETEAFF. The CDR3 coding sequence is TGCAGTGCTAGACCCCCGAGTGCGACAGAAACTGAAGCTTTCTTT.

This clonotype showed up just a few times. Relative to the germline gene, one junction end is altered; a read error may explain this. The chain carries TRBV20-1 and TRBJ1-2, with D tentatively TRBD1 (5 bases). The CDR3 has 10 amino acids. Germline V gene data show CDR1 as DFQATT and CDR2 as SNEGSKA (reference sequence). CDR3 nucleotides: TGCAGTGCTAGGGGCAGGGATGACGCCTTC. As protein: CSARGRDDAF.

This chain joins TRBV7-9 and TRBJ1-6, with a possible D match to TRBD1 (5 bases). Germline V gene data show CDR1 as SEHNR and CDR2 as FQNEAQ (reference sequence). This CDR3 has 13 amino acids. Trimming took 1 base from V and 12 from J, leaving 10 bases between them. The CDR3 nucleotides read TGTGCCAGCAGCTTAGGGGACTTTGTACCCCTCCACTTT. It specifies CASSLGDFVPLHF.

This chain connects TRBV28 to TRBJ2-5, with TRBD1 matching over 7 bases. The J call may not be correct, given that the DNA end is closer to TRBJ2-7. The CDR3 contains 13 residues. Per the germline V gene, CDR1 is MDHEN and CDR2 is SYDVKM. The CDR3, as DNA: TGTGCCAGCAGTATGGGACAGTCCTACGAGCAGTACTTC. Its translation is CASSMGQSYEQYF.

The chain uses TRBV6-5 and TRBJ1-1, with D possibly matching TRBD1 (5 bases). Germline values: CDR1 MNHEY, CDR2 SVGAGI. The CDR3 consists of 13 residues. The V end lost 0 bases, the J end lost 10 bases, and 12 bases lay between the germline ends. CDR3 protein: CASSYSRSGGAFF. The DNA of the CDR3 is TGTGCCAGCAGTTACTCGCGGAGCGGGGGAGCTTTCTTT.

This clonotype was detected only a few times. The CDR3 sequence: CASSLLGTGSYYGYTF. The CDR3 DNA reads as TGTGCCAGCAGCTTATTGGGGACAGGGAGTTACTATGGCTACACCTTC. The J gene is TRBJ1-2, the V gene TRBV7-2; 9 bases align to TRBD1. V lost 2 bases, J lost 3 bases, and 7 bases stayed unmatched. CDR1 SGHTA and CDR2 FQGNSA come from the germline V gene. This CDR3 is built from 16 residues.

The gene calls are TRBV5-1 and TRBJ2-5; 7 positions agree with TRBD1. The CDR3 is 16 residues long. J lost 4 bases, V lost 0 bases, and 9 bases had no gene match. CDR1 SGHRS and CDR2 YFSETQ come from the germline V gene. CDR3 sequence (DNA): TGCGCCAGCAGCTTGGGACAGGGCAATCTTATAGAGACCCAGTACTTC. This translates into CASSLGQGNLIETQYF. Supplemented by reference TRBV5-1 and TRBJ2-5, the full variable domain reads KAGVTQTPRYLIKTRGQQVTLSCSPISGHRSVSWYQQTPGQGLQFLFEYFSETQRNKGNFPGRFSGRQFSNSRSEMNVSTLELGDSALYLCASSLGQGNLIETQYFGPGTRLLVL.

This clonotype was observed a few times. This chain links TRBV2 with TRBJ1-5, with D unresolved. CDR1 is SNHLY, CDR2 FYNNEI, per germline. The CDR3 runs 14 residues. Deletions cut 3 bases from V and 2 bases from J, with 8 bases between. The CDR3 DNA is TGTGCCAGCAGTGACAAGAGGGGCAATCAGCCCCAGCATTTT. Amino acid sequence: CASSDKRGNQPQHF.

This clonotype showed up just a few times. CDR3 sequence: CSVEDQRRNGYTF. CDR3 nucleotides: TGCAGCGTTGAAGATCAGAGAAGGAATGGCTACACCTTC. This rearrangement joins TRBV29-1 to TRBJ1-2; no firm D call. The germline gives CDR1 SQVTM, CDR2 ANQGSEA. This CDR3 is built from 13 residues. Trimming shortened V by 0 bases and J by 6 bases, and 11 bases separated the two germline ends.